This T cell receptor beta chain came from a study of human T cells and chemical hapten exposure. As for the study in general: Patch tests put 0.01% DPC on the upper back, read at 6 days. Study conclusions and caveats: High-frequency TCRs, those above 1 in 1000, stayed the same after DPC sensitization. Versus controls, significantly more large CDR3 similarity clusters arose from expanded TCRs.

Separate cDNA molecules received unique molecular identifiers, which the library attached to them. TCRdb independently ran MiXCR on the RACE reads; one entry per CDR3 protein. This sample has around 120,000 distinct CDR3 sequences, with 13% found just once. Noted time point: pre-sensitization, week 0. Treatment denoted: therapeutic diphenylcyclopropenone sensitization with weekly scalp DPC. This CDR3 contains 12 residues. Germline CDR1 reads SGHTA; CDR2 reads FQGNSA. The trim removed 5 bases at V and 8 bases at J, leaving 5 bases unmatched. Of note for this clonotype: Its specificity is unknown.

The rearrangement joins TRBV7-2 to TRBJ1-2; the match to TRBD1 covers 7 bases. The source is a woman between 18 and 29 years old with alopecia areata. Some clones in this sample may be carry-over from other donors' samples. Sequences were derived from whole blood, sampled in connection with sensitization to the hapten diphenylcyclopropenone (DPC). CDR3 bases: TGTGCCAGCAGCCCCCAACAGGGGGGCTACACCTTC. Translated, it gives CASSPQQGGYTF.